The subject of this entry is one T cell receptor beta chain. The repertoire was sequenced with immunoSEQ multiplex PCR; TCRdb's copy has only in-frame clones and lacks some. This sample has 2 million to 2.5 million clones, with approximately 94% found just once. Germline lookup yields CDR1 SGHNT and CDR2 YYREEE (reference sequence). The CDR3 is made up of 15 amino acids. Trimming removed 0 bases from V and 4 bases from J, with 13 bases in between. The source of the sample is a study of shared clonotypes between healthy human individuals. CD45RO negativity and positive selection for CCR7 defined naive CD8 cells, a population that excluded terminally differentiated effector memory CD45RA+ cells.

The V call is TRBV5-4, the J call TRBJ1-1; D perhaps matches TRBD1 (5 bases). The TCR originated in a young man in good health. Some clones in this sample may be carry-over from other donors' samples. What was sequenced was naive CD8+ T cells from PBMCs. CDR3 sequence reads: CASSLDGGYGTEAFF. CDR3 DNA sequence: TGTGCCAGCAGCTTGGATGGGGGGTATGGCACTGAAGCTTTCTTT.